A single count supports the clone carrying this T cell receptor (beta chain). This sample stems from a study of blood T cell repertoires in COVID-19. Study summary: Acute and convalescent COVID-19 specimens originated in the United States, Italy and Spain. Nucleic acid was either cDNA or gDNA, and it came from T cells, B-cell-depleted T cells, or PBMCs.

In the original processing: Amplified reference gene primers provided the basis for estimating nucleated cell counts. Only in-frame clones appear in the TCRdb table, and some are missing; sequencing was by immunoSEQ multiplex PCR. V, J and clone size are those of that table, while D and trimming were read from the DNA. Here the sample spans under 110,000 clones, about 90% being singletons. Germline CDR1 and CDR2: LGHDT and YNNKEL (reference sequence). This CDR3 is built from 13 residues. V was trimmed by 5 bases and J by 5 bases, leaving 9 bases between them. The rearrangement uses TRBV3-1 (or the pseudogene TRBV3-2) and TRBJ2-2; maybe TRBD1 (5 bases). The receptor was isolated from a man aged 50 to 59 with acute or convalescent COVID-19. The sequenced sample consisted of peripheral blood. CDR3 loop: CASSSRGTGELFF. The CDR3 DNA follows: TGTGCCAGCAGCTCAAGGGGAACCGGGGAGCTGTTTTTT.